This T cell receptor (beta chain) is from a study of T cell changes during pregnancy in multiple sclerosis. Trimming at V came to 0 bases and at J to 2 bases, leaving 0 bases not matched to a gene. The germline V gene has CDR1 MGHRA and CDR2 YSYEKL. This CDR3 contains 15 residues. Here immunoSEQ multiplex PCR was the method, and the copy in TCRdb shows in-frame clones only, minus some. The profile shows approximately 70,000 clones, approximately 88% of them singletons. The chain joins TRBV4-1 to TRBJ2-1, with 8 bases aligning to TRBD1. The sample here was peripheral blood, taken in the first trimester of pregnancy. This TCR was sampled from a female donor in good health, enrolled as a control in a pregnancy study. CDR3 residues: CASSQEQGAYNEQFF. The CDR3 nucleotides read TGCGCCAGCAGCCAAGAACAGGGGGCCTACAATGAGCAGTTCTTC.